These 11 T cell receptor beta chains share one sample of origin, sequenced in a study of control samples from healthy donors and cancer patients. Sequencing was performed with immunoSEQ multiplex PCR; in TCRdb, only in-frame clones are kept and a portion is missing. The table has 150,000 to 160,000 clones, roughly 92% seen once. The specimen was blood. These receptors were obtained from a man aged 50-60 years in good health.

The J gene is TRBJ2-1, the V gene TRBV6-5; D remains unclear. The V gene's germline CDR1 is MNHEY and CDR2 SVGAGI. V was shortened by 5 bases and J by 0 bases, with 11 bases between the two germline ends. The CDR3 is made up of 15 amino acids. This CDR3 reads CASSRGMSSYNEQFF. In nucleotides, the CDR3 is TGTGCCAGCAGTCGCGGAATGAGCTCCTACAATGAGCAGTTCTTC.

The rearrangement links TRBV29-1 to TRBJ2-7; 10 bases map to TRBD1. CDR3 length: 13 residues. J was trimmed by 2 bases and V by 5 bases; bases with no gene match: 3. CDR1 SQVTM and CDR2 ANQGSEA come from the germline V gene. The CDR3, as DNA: TGCAGCGTTTTGACAGGGGGCACCTACGAGCAGTACTTC. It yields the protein CSVLTGGTYEQYF.

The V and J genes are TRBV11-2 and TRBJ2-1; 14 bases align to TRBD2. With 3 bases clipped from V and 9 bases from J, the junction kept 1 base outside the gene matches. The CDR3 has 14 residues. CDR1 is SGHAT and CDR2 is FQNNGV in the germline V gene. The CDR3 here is CASSLTSGRAEQFF. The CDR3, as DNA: TGTGCCAGCAGCTTGACTAGCGGGAGGGCTGAGCAGTTCTTC.

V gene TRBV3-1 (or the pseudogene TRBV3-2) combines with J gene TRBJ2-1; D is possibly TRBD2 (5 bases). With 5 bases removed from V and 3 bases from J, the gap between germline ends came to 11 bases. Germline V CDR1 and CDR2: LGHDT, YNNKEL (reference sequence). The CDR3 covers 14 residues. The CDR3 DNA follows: TGTGCCAGCAGCTCCAGAGGGTACTACAATGAGCAGTTCTTC. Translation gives CASSSRGYYNEQFF.

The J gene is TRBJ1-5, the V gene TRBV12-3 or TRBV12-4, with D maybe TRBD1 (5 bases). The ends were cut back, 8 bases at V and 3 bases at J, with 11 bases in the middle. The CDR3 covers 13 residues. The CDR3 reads CASGPGSNQPQHF. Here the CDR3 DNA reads TGTGCCAGCGGCCCAGGGTCCAATCAGCCCCAGCATTTT.

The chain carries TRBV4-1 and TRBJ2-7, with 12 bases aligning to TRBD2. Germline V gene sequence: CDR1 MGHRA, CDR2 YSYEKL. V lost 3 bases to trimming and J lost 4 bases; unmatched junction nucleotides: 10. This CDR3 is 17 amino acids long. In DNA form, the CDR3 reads TGCGCCAGCAGCCATCGGGGGACTAGCGGGCGCGGGTACGAGCAGTACTTC. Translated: CASSHRGTSGRGYEQYF.

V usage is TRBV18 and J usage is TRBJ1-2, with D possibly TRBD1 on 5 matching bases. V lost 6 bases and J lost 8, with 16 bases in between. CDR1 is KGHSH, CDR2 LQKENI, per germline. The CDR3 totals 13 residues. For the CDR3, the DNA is TGTGCCAGCTCCCCCAAAGGGGTAGCCGGCTACACCTTC. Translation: CASSPKGVAGYTF.

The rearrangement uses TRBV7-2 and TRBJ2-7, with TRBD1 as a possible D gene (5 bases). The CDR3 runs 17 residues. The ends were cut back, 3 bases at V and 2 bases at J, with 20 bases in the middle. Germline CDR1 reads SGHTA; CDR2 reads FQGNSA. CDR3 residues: CASSFRGSRTKTYEQYF. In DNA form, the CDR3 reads TGTGCCAGCAGCTTTAGGGGTTCGCGGACAAAAACCTACGAGCAGTACTTC.

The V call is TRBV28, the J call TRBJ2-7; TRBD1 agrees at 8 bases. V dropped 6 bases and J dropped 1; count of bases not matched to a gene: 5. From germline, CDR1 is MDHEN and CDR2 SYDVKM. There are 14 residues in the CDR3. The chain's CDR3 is CASSVQGVSYEQYF. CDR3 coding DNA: TGTGCCAGCAGCGTACAGGGGGTTTCCTACGAGCAGTACTTC.

The CDR3 reads CSASPIAGEQETQYF. In DNA, the CDR3 is TGCAGTGCTAGTCCCATAGCGGGAGAACAAGAGACCCAGTACTTC. The chain has TRBV20-1 and TRBJ2-5; 9 bases are shared with TRBD2. Trimming removed 3 bases from V and 2 bases from J; junction bases left unmatched: 7. CDR1 and CDR2 (germline): DFQATT, SNEGSKA (reference sequence). CDR3 size: 15 residues.

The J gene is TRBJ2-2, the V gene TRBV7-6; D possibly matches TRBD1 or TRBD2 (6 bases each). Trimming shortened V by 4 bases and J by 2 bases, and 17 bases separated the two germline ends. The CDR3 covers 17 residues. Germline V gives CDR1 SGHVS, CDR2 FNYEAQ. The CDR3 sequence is CASSWGALTTNTGELFF. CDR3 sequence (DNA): TGTGCCAGCAGCTGGGGGGCGCTGACAACCAACACCGGGGAGCTGTTTTTT.